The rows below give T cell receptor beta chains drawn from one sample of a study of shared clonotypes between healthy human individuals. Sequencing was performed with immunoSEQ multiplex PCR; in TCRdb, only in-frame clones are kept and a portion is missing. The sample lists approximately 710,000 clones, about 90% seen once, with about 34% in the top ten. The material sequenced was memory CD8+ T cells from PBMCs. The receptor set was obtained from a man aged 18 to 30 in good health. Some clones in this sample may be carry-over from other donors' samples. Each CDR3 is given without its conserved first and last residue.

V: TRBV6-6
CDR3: ASSSGTSYQPQH

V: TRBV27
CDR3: ASRSQTEDYGYT

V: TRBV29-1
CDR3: SVEDQGLSYEQY

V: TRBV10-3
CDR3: ATFQGDTDTQY

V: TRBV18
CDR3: ASSLGGGPYEQY

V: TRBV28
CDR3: ASSLSPNRGATNEKLF

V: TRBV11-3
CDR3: ASSFGTSSTGELF

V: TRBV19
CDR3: ASSPRRASGNAYEQY

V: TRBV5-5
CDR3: ASSSTSVSNTGELF

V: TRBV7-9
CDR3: ASSPGDWLANEKLF

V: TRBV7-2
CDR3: ASSPGYGTGRFEQY

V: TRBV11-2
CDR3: ASSASGTGGKAF

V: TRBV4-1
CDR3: ASSLFGQGAGQPQH

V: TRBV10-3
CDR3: AITTGDNYGYT

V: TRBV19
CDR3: ASRERTSEKLF

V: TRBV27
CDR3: ASSSPGTGDYEQY

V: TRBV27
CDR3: ASSPGPGQGFDEQF

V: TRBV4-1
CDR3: ASSPGDSEWDEQF

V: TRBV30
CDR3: AWSVEGGFYGYT

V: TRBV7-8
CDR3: ASSPRDRSNQPQH

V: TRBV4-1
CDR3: ASSQDRLAWGAHNEQF

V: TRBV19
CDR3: ASSILGETQY

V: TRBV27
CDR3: ASSLWTGEYEY

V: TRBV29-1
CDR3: SVASASSYNEQF

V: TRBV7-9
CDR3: ASSSSLDGEQF

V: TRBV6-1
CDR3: ASRLVSVNPNIQY

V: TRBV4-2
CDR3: ASSQDRREGLPEQY

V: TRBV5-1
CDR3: ASSLGTGELNGYT

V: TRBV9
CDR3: ASSDMYEQY